The T cell receptor beta chain described here comes from a study of shared clonotypes between healthy human individuals. Deep was the level used in running the assay. Unsorted PBMC contributed about 0.3 ug DNA, tens of thousands of T cell genomes, to each replicate PCR. Unsorted PBMCs provided DNA that was sequenced on ten immunoSEQ deep assay plates. Profiled with immunoSEQ multiplex PCR; TCRdb holds only in-frame clones, not every one. The sample comprises about 480,000 clones, nearly 80% of which are singletons, and around 13% rests with the top ten. Germline CDR1 and CDR2: MDHEN and SYDVKM. This CDR3 contains 13 residues. V lost 4 bases and J lost 2, with 9 bases in between.

The receptor comes from a woman aged 40-49 years in good health. Some clones in this sample may be carry-over from other donors' samples. J is TRBJ2-7 and V is TRBV28; D is possibly TRBD1 or TRBD2 (5 bases each). Source material: PBMCs. CDR3 sequence: CASSSGDPYEQYF. The CDR3 region has the DNA TGTGCCAGCAGTTCTGGGGACCCCTACGAGCAGTACTTC.